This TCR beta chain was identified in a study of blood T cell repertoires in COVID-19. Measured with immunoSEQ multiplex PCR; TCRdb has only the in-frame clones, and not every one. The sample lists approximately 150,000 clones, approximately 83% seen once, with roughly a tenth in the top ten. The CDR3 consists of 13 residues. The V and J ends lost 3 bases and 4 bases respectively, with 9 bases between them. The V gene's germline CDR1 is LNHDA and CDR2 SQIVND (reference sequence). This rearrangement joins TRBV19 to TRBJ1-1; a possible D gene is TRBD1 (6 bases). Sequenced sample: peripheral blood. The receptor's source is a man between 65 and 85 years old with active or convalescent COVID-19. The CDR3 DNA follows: TGTGCCAGTAGTATGTGGGGGCTCACTGAAGCTTTCTTT. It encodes CASSMWGLTEAFF.